The 15 T cell receptor beta chains listed next were all sequenced from one sample in a study of shared clonotypes between healthy human individuals. Generated by immunoSEQ multiplex PCR, the TCRdb table keeps only in-frame clones and is missing some. The sample lists 2 million to 2.5 million clones, under 95% occurring once. Sequencing was carried out using naive CD4+ T cells from PBMCs. Subset described: CD45RA+ positively selected. All receptors come from a man in his late teens or twenties in good health. Some clones in this sample may be carry-over from other donors' samples.

This chain links TRBV2 with TRBJ1-1; D may be TRBD1 (5 bases). Germline CDR1 SNHLY, CDR2 FYNNEI. Trimming pared 8 bases from V and 4 bases from J, leaving 17 bases between. The CDR3 runs 14 residues. CDR3 loop: CASGGAGLLTEAFF. Here the CDR3 DNA reads TGTGCCAGCGGGGGAGCGGGGTTGCTCACTGAAGCTTTCTTT.

Of note for this clone: Other nucleotide sequences in the sample specify the same CDR3. The J gene is TRBJ2-5, the V gene TRBV7-2; TRBD1 matches 7 bases. Germline values: CDR1 SGHTA, CDR2 FQGNSA. J gave up 2 bases and V 3 bases, and 3 bases lay outside the gene matches. This CDR3 comprises 14 residues. The CDR3 DNA is TGTGCCAGCAGCTTGGACAGGTGGCAAGAGACCCAGTACTTC. Translating gives CASSLDRWQETQYF.

This chain links TRBV18 with TRBJ1-1, with 7 bases lining up with TRBD1. Germline V gene lookup returns CDR1 KGHSH and CDR2 LQKENI. Trimming at V came to 3 bases and at J to 1 base, leaving 8 bases not matched to a gene. The CDR3 covers 16 residues. The CDR3 here is CASSPIPGTENTEAFF. CDR3 DNA: TGTGCCAGCTCACCTATTCCAGGGACAGAGAACACTGAAGCTTTCTTT. Full variable domain (remainder filled in from reference TRBV18 and TRBJ1-1): NAGVMQNPRHLVRRRGQEARLRCSPMKGHSHVYWYRQLPEEGLKFMVYLQKENIIDESGMPKERFSAEFPKEGPSILRIQQVVRGDSAAYFCASSPIPGTENTEAFFGQGTRLTVV.

V is TRBV5-1 and J is TRBJ2-2, with D unclear. Looked up from germline, CDR1 is SGHRS and CDR2 is YFSETQ. The CDR3 extends over 13 amino acids. V was clipped by 3 bases and J by 4 bases, with 7 bases between them. The CDR3 protein is CASSSPGTGELFF. Here the CDR3 DNA reads TGCGCCAGCAGCTCACCGGGCACCGGGGAGCTGTTTTTT.

This chain links TRBV25-1 with TRBJ2-1, with 7 bases identical to TRBD2. The CDR3 is made up of 15 amino acids. V dropped 1 base and J dropped 2; count of bases not matched to a gene: 2. In germline, CDR1 is MGHDK, CDR2 SYGVNS. This CDR3 is CASSEWGLPYNEQFF. The CDR3 nucleotides are TGTGCCAGCAGTGAATGGGGACTACCCTACAATGAGCAGTTCTTC.

A remark on this clone: The junction shows a germline mismatch at one end, possibly a read error. The chain is built from TRBV7-3 and TRBJ2-2; 9 nucleotides match TRBD2. Per germline, CDR1 SGHTA and CDR2 FQGTGA. This CDR3 spans 15 amino acids. CDR3 bases: TGTGCCAGCAGAGGGGCTAGCGGGAACGCCGGGGAGCTGTTTTTT. Amino acids: CASRGASGNAGELFF.

This clone was seen once. The chain links TRBV5-8 to TRBJ2-3, with 13 bases matching TRBD2. The CDR3 has 17 amino acids. V lost 0 bases, J lost 5 bases, and 6 bases stayed unmatched. Looked up from germline, CDR1 is SGHTS and CDR2 is YDEGEE. This chain's CDR3 is CASSLGFGLAGVDTQYF. In nucleotides, the CDR3 is TGTGCCAGCAGCTTGGGATTCGGACTAGCGGGAGTAGATACGCAGTATTTT.

The chain carries TRBV19 and TRBJ2-7, with D perhaps matching TRBD1 (5 bases). The germline CDR1 and CDR2 sequences are LNHDA and SQIVND (reference sequence). This CDR3 spans 16 amino acids. Trimming shortened V by 4 bases and J by 3 bases, and 19 bases separated the two germline ends. DNA of the CDR3: TGTGCCAGTAGTACGGTCTCTCGGGCAGGGATCTACGAGCAGTACTTC. Encoded protein: CASSTVSRAGIYEQYF.

Remarks on this clone: Within the sample, other DNA sequences also encode this same CDR3. The genes are TRBV28 and TRBJ1-3; D ambiguous. V was shortened by 6 bases and J by 0 bases, with 12 bases between the two germline ends. Germline V gene lookup returns CDR1 MDHEN and CDR2 SYDVKM. The CDR3 loop spans 15 amino acids. Here the CDR3 DNA reads TGTGCCAGCAGCCAGCAAGGGTTCTCTGGAAACACCATATATTTT. Translating gives CASSQQGFSGNTIYF.

The chain uses TRBV6-5 and TRBJ1-1; a possible D gene is TRBD1 (6 bases). The germline V gene has CDR1 MNHEY and CDR2 SVGAGI. The CDR3 totals 14 residues. V was pared by 0 bases and J by 8 bases, with 13 bases between. CDR3 nucleotides: TGTGCCAGCAGTTACTCGACGGACAGCAGGGAAGCTTTCTTT. Translation: CASSYSTDSREAFF.

The chain combines TRBV28 with TRBJ2-7; D possibly corresponds to TRBD1 (6 bases). V lost 7 bases and J lost 6, with 16 bases in between. This CDR3 region has 13 residues. CDR1 MDHEN and CDR2 SYDVKM come from the germline V gene. The CDR3 DNA sequence: TGTGCCAGCACCTTCGGGACAAAGGGCGAGCAGTACTTC. Residues: CASTFGTKGEQYF. Variable domain in full (rest from reference TRBV28 and TRBJ2-7): DVKVTQSSRYLVKRTGEKVFLECVQDMDHENMFWYRQDPGLGLRLIYFSYDVKMKEKGDIPEGYSVSREKKERFSLILESASTNQTSMYLCASTFGTKGEQYFGPGTRLTVT.

This clone has a single count. The chain has TRBV18 and TRBJ2-7; D tentatively fits TRBD1 or TRBD2 (6 bases each). Germline CDR1 KGHSH, CDR2 LQKENI. The CDR3 spans 16 residues. The V end lost 0 bases, the J end lost 2 bases, and 14 bases lay between the germline ends. CDR3 loop: CASSPPVGGRTYEQYF. CDR3 nucleotide sequence: TGTGCCAGCTCACCACCGGTGGGGGGCCGAACCTACGAGCAGTACTTC.

This chain joins TRBV27 and TRBJ2-2; TRBD2 is a possible D gene (6 bases). CDR1 MNHEY and CDR2 SMNVEV come from the germline V gene (reference sequence). V was pared by 5 bases and J by 1 base, with 20 bases between. CDR3 length: 18 amino acids. CDR3 protein: CASSRDSRRSQNTGELFF. The CDR3 DNA follows: TGTGCCAGCAGTCGGGACTCTAGACGTTCTCAGAACACCGGGGAGCTGTTTTTT.

This chain links TRBV18 with TRBJ2-1; weak D call: TRBD2 (6 bases). Looked up from germline, CDR1 is KGHSH and CDR2 is LQKENI. The V gene lost 3 bases and the J gene lost 4 bases, with 10 bases spanning the gap. The CDR3 runs 14 residues. CDR3 protein: CASSPTGLYNEQFF. The CDR3 DNA follows: TGTGCCAGCTCACCTACGGGACTTTACAATGAGCAGTTCTTC.

This clone is a singleton in its sample. The V call is TRBV28, the J call TRBJ2-5; D is unclear. Germline CDR1 MDHEN, CDR2 SYDVKM. There are 13 residues in the CDR3. Trimming left V 4 bases short and J 1 base short, with 7 bases between. CDR3 nucleotides: TGTGCCAGCAGTTGGCGGTTCCAAGAGACCCAGTACTTC. As protein: CASSWRFQETQYF. The full variable domain, with the rest looked up from reference TRBV28 and TRBJ2-5, is DVKVTQSSRYLVKRTGEKVFLECVQDMDHENMFWYRQDPGLGLRLIYFSYDVKMKEKGDIPEGYSVSREKKERFSLILESASTNQTSMYLCASSWRFQETQYFGPGTRLLVL.